Listed below are T cell receptor beta chains from one sample, sequenced in a study of T cell repertoires in cytomegalovirus infection. TCRdb used MiXCR to reprocess the reads, holding one entry per CDR3 protein. Seen here are roughly 990,000 distinct CDR3 sequences, about 33% observed once, and the top ten hold roughly 13%. No antigens are known for them. This material consisted of cultured CD8+ T cells from PBMCs, taken from culture after CMV antigen stimulation. Receptors originate from a human donor in good health (CMV status not recorded). Some clones in this sample may be carry-over from other donors' samples. The CDR3 runs from the conserved cysteine through the conserved F or W.

CDR3 length,V gene,J gene,CDR3 protein
16,TRBV9,TRBJ1-1,CASSEPLRGQAHEAFF
13,TRBV27,TRBJ2-5,CAKKTTVQETQYF
16,TRBV15,TRBJ1-5,CATSRVRATDNQPQHF
15,TRBV12-3/TRBV12-4,TRBJ2-1,CASRQGWGSYNEQFF
15,TRBV6-1,TRBJ1-2,CASSVHRDSLYGYTF
17,TRBV12-5,TRBJ2-7,CASGSDLPRQGSYEQYF
15,TRBV7-9,TRBJ1-2,CASSPVGPDYYGYTF
13,TRBV27,TRBJ2-1,CASSLVKNNEQFF
17,TRBV5-1,TRBJ2-1,CASRSRDTLSPYNEQFF
14,TRBV4-2,TRBJ1-1,CASSQVEVDTEAFF
15,TRBV12-3/TRBV12-4,TRBJ2-3,CASSSTSGPTDTQYF
15,TRBV28,TRBJ2-3,CASSLKISGGDTQYF
14,TRBV9,TRBJ2-5,CASSYDGTEETQYF
13,TRBV6-1,TRBJ2-2,CASRTRGWGELFF
13,TRBV6-1,TRBJ1-1,CASSTGGMDPAFF
16,TRBV19,TRBJ1-4,CASSIGFSGLGEKLFF
18,TRBV6-5,TRBJ2-1,CASGYLGLAGGRSNEQFF
16,TRBV12-3/TRBV12-4,.,CASSQDRGQGTDTQHF
13,TRBV10-2,TRBJ2-7,CASTMSSFYEQYF
13,TRBV19,TRBJ2-1,CASSIGLRMGQFF
13,TRBV6-5,TRBJ2-7,CASSYGTGGEQYF
15,TRBV11-1,TRBJ2-7,CASSLTGDRAYEQYF
16,TRBV6-1,TRBJ2-5,CASSETSGGLLETQYF
15,TRBV10-2,TRBJ2-1,CASSEQDRGIDEQFF
16,TRBV10-3,TRBJ1-1,CAISESGSAGNTEAFF
19,TRBV23-1,TRBJ1-5,CASITGGTGNSYSNQPQHF
15,TRBV7-6,TRBJ2-5,CASSNGLAGLETQYF
16,TRBV14,TRBJ2-3,CASSQEGRWSTDTQYF
17,TRBV14,TRBJ2-2,CASSQDPGSFSTGELFF
13,TRBV6-1,TRBJ1-2,CASSRRVGYGYTF
14,TRBV12-3/TRBV12-4,TRBJ2-3,CASSWAGGTDTQYF
16,TRBV13,TRBJ2-3,CASSLGSGGRTNTQYF
18,TRBV7-9,TRBJ2-3,CASSLIQGLQRVTDTQYF
16,TRBV4-1,TRBJ2-1,CASSSTSGGFDNEQFF
13,TRBV5-6,TRBJ2-3,CASSLSNRETQYF
12,TRBV25-1,TRBJ1-1,CATSMENTEAFF
16,TRBV10-3,TRBJ2-7,CAISESEDKAGYEQYF
12,TRBV10-3,TRBJ2-2,CAVYTGPGELFF
15,TRBV6-5,TRBJ1-2,CASSYQGGSVYGYTF
16,TRBV7-8,TRBJ1-5,CASSSGYREGNQPQHF
16,TRBV4-2,TRBJ1-2,CASSQGTGGLNYGYTF
12,TRBV12-5,TRBJ2-1,CASGFEGSEQFF
16,TRBV11-2,TRBJ1-1,CASSPWDRTSNTEAFF
13,TRBV5-6,TRBJ2-1,CASSFTGHREQFF
14,TRBV7-6,TRBJ1-1,CASSGGGLGTEAFF
11,TRBV6-5,TRBJ2-1,CASRDGNEQFF
14,TRBV7-9,TRBJ1-4,CASSLVAPGEKLFF
15,TRBV20-1,TRBJ1-4,CSAPNGGLEGEKLFF
16,TRBV6-2/TRBV6-3,TRBJ2-5,CASSYSIVPGEETQYF
14,TRBV7-9,TRBJ1-1,CASSLLGAWTEAFF
11,TRBV6-5,TRBJ2-7,CASSPGSEQYF
15,TRBV28,TRBJ1-2,CASSFVQESYYGYTF
15,TRBV6-5,TRBJ1-2,CASHRDRGSFYGYTF
15,TRBV11-2,TRBJ2-2,CASSLLGMGTGELFF
14,TRBV20-1,TRBJ1-1,CSARQPNLNTEAFF